Described below is a single TCR beta chain sequence and its context. The data were obtained in a study of blood T cell repertoires in COVID-19. Profiled with immunoSEQ multiplex PCR; TCRdb holds only in-frame clones, not every one. The sample contains roughly 150,000 clones, 80% of which appear only once. The ends lost 4 bases at V and 1 base at J; junction bases unmatched: 7. Germline assignment: CDR1 SGHRS and CDR2 YFSETQ. The CDR3 is 15 residues long. The gene calls are TRBV5-1 and TRBJ2-5, with TRBD1 matching 7 bases. This TCR derives from a man aged 55 to 69 with acute or convalescent COVID-19. Sequenced: peripheral blood. The CDR3 loop is CASSRNRGTQETQYF. The DNA for the CDR3 is TGCGCCAGCAGCCGTAACAGGGGAACCCAAGAGACCCAGTACTTC.